This T cell receptor beta chain was identified during a study of naive and memory T cell subsets. Regarding this clonotype: Its antigen is not identified.

Findings and caveats of the study: RNA-based TCR counts may shift with T cell activation and differentiation. A few larger clonotypes appeared in naive repertoires, especially CD8, possibly memory cells re-expressing CD45RA.

Both TRBC1 and TRBC2 were covered by a beta constant-region primer of two equimolar oligonucleotides. Ligated cDNA was amplified by four rounds of PCR with nested alpha and beta constant-region primers and SP2. TCRdb passed the UMI-ligation and nested PCR reads through MiXCR, listing each CDR3 protein once. This table has some 82,000 distinct CDR3 sequences, roughly 9.3% appearing once. This CDR3 is built from 16 residues. Germline loops: CDR1 PRHDT, CDR2 FYEKMQ (reference sequence). After removal of 2 bases from V and 3 bases from J, the junction contained 2 bases not matched to a gene. The sequence was collected from a human donor in good health. The sample taken for sequencing was naive CD8+ T cells from blood. The rearrangement links TRBV13 to TRBJ2-2; 11 nucleotides match TRBD2. In DNA form, the CDR3 reads TGTGCCAGCAGCTTACGACTAGCGGGATACACCGGGGAGCTGTTTTTT. It translates to CASSLRLAGYTGELFF.